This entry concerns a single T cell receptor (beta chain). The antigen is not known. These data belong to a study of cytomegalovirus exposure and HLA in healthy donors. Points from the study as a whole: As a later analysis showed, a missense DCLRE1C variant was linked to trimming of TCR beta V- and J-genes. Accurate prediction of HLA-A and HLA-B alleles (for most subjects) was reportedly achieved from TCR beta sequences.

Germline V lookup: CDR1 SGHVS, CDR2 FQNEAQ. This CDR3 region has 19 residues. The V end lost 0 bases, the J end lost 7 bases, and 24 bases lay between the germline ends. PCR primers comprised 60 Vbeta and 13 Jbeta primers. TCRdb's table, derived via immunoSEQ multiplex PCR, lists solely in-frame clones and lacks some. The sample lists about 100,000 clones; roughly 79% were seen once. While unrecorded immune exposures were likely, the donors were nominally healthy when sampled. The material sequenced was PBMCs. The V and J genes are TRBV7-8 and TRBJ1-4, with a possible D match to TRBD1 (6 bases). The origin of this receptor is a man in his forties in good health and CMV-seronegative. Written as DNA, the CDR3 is TGTGCCAGCAGCTTAGCCCCTTTACGGGGGGCGCACGGTCGTGAAAAACTGTTTTTT. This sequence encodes CASSLAPLRGAHGREKLFF.